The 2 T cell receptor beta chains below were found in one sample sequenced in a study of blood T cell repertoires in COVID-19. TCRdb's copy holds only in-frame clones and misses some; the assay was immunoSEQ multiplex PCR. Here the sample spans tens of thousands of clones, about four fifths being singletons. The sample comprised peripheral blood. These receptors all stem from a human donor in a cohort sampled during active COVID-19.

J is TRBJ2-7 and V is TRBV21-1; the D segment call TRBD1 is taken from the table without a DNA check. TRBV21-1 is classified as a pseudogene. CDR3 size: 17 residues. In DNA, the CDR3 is TGTGCCAGCAGCAAAGGCCCCACTCGTGACAACCGCCACGAGCAGTACTTC. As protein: CASSKGPTRDNRHEQYF.

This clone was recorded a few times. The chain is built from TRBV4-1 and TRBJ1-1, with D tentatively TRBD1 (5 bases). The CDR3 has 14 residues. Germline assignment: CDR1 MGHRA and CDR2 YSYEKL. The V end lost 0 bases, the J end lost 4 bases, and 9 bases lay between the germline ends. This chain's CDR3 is CASSQESRATEAFF. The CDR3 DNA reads TGCGCCAGCAGCCAAGAGAGCAGGGCCACTGAAGCTTTCTTT.